The text below deals with one T cell receptor (beta chain). Its antigen is as yet unknown. This sample stems from a study of shared clonotypes between healthy human individuals. Overall study: Each donor's CD4 naive and CD4 memory cells filled three plates apiece, CD8 naive two, and CD8 memory one. General study findings and limits: Non-shared clonotypes displayed generation probabilities falling below those of clonotypes present in all four donors. Naive CD4 clonotypes overlapped across a few donors at about 5%.

Some clones are missing from TCRdb's copy, which holds only in-frame ones; the method was immunoSEQ multiplex PCR. The sample records more than 400,000 clones, 90% to 96% being singletons. Free of recent acute infections or vaccinations, the donors were healthy HIV-negative adults. V was pared by 1 base and J by 0 bases, with 12 bases between. The CDR3 is 16 residues long. In germline, CDR1 is SGHRS, CDR2 YFSETQ. The source of this sequence is a woman aged 30 to 39 in good health. J is TRBJ2-3 and V is TRBV5-1; D might be TRBD2 (5 bases). Sequencing was performed on naive CD4+ T cells sorted from blood. The subset: CD45RA+ positively selected. The DNA of the CDR3 is TGCGCCAGCAGCTTGAGTCGGGATACTAGCACAGATACGCAGTATTTT. This sequence encodes CASSLSRDTSTDTQYF.